There are a few counts of the clone carrying this T cell receptor (beta chain). Its antigen is currently unknown. This record belongs to a study of siplizumab effects on memory and regulatory T cells. Study findings and constraints: The apparent diversity of naive T cells exceeded that of memory cells, and naive T cells seemed to make a major contribution to the alloresponse.

CDR1 MNHEY and CDR2 SMNVEV come from the germline V gene (reference sequence). The CDR3 consists of 13 residues. V lost 6 bases to trimming and J lost 7 bases, with 10 bases between them. Produced via immunoSEQ multiplex PCR; TCRdb's table is partial and in-frame only. The table lists about 87,000 clones, over 80% of them singletons, with approximately 1.4% in the top ten. Source material: Tregs sorted from blood. The source is a human donor in good health. V usage is TRBV27 and J usage is TRBJ1-6, with a possible D match to TRBD1 (6 bases). The DNA for the CDR3 is TGTGCCAGCAGGAGAGGGGGAAATTCACCCCTCCACTTT. Amino acids: CASRRGGNSPLHF.